The 32 T cell receptor beta chains reported below all come from one sample, sequenced in a study of T-cell memory formation after mild COVID-19. From the 5' RACE reads, TCRdb called clonotypes with MiXCR, one entry per CDR3 protein. In the table there are almost 350,000 distinct CDR3 sequences, approximately 22% of which are singletons. The specimen sequenced was PBMCs or a T cell subset sorted from them (not recorded which). Receptor source: a man aged 18-30 years who had mild COVID-19 (a few samples of this study predate the infection). Cell type and time point are not known.

V usage is TRBV19 and J usage is TRBJ1-2; 9 bases fit TRBD1. The CDR3 is made up of 14 amino acids. Germline V gene sequence: CDR1 LNHDA, CDR2 SQIVND (reference sequence). V shed 5 bases, J shed 8 bases, and the junction held 9 bases outside the gene matches. CDR3 bases: TGTGCCAGTAGTTCACCGGGACAGGGAACCGGCTACACCTTC. Translation: CASSSPGQGTGYTF.

In its sample, this clonotype was seen a few times. The V and J genes are TRBV5-1 and TRBJ2-3; the D gene could be TRBD1 or TRBD2 (5 bases each). Germline loops: CDR1 SGHRS, CDR2 YFSETQ. Trimming removed 5 bases at V and 10 bases at J, with 20 bases between. The CDR3 consists of 14 residues. The CDR3 DNA sequence: TGCGCCAGCAGGGTATCCGGGGCTAGGAAGGCGCAGTATTTT. It specifies CASRVSGARKAQYF.

This clonotype was recorded a few times. The V gene is TRBV29-1, the J gene TRBJ2-7, with 7 positions matching TRBD1. The CDR3 extends over 14 amino acids. The germline V gene encodes CDR1 SQVTM and CDR2 ANQGSEA. Unmatched junction bases numbered 4, after V lost 1 base and J lost 1 base. DNA for the CDR3: TGCAGCGTTGAAGTGGCAGGGGGTTCCTACGAGCAGTACTTC. This translates into CSVEVAGGSYEQYF.

The rearrangement uses TRBV4-3 and TRBJ2-1; tentative D call: TRBD2 (6 bases). CDR3 length equals 15 residues. Trimming removed 4 bases from V and 2 bases from J, with 12 bases in between. Germline V CDR1 and CDR2: LGHNA, YSLEER. The CDR3 nucleotides are TGCGCCAGCAGCCGACTAATAGCGGCCTACAATGAGCAGTTCTTC. Translating it yields CASSRLIAAYNEQFF.

In its sample, this clonotype was seen a few times. V and J are TRBV5-4 and TRBJ2-2; no reliable D call. The CDR3 has 16 amino acids. Trimming took 2 bases from V and 0 from J, leaving 11 bases between them. Germline V gives CDR1 SGHNT, CDR2 YYREEE (reference sequence). Here the CDR3 reads CASSLGGTSNTGELFF. The DNA of the CDR3 is TGTGCCAGCAGCTTAGGCGGTACTTCGAACACCGGGGAGCTGTTTTTT. The full variable domain, in which reference TRBV5-4 and TRBJ2-2 provide the parts outside the CDR3, is ETGVTQSPTHLIKTRGQQVTLRCSSQSGHNTVSWYQQALGQGPQFIFQYYREEENGRGNFPPRFSGLQFPNYSSELNVNALELDDSALYLCASSLGGTSNTGELFFGEGSRLTVL.

This clonotype turned up a few times. This chain links TRBV28 with TRBJ2-3; the D call may be TRBD1 or TRBD2 (5 bases each). Trimming left V 6 bases short and J 2 bases short, with 15 bases between. The CDR3 has 15 residues. Germline V CDR1 and CDR2: MDHEN, SYDVKM. CDR3 DNA sequence: TGTGCCAGCAGCACGAGCAAGGGACCCACAGATACGCAGTATTTT. As protein: CASSTSKGPTDTQYF.

This clonotype was seen a few times. The chain is built from TRBV9 and TRBJ1-1; 8 bases match TRBD1. The germline V gene encodes CDR1 SGDLS and CDR2 YYNGEE. The CDR3 runs 15 residues. V trimming: 3 bases; J trimming: 5 bases; junction bases outside the gene matches: 9. Here the CDR3 reads CASSAGRTGWTEAFF. The CDR3, as DNA: TGTGCCAGCAGCGCGGGGCGGACAGGGTGGACTGAAGCTTTCTTT.

V and J are TRBV12-3 or TRBV12-4 and TRBJ2-7; TRBD1 matches 7 bases. This CDR3 is built from 14 residues. J lost 6 bases, V lost 3 bases, and 8 bases had no gene match. The CDR3 is CASSFLRQGGEQYF. CDR3 in DNA: TGTGCCAGCAGTTTTTTACGACAGGGCGGCGAGCAGTACTTC.

This clonotype was observed a few times. This chain links TRBV5-5 with TRBJ2-5; 12 nucleotides match TRBD1. This CDR3 contains 16 residues. CDR1 and CDR2 from the germline V gene are SGHKS and YYEKEE (reference sequence). The V and J ends lost 3 bases and 5 bases, in that order; junction bases with no gene match: 8. In nucleotides, the CDR3 is TGTGCCAGCAGCTCGTCGGGACAGGGGGCGAGGGAGACCCAGTACTTC. Translated: CASSSSGQGARETQYF.

The chain recombines TRBV7-2 with TRBJ2-7; 11 positions agree with TRBD2. The ends lost 5 bases at V and 0 bases at J; junction bases unmatched: 6. CDR3 length: 16 residues. The germline gives CDR1 SGHTA, CDR2 FQGNSA. The CDR3 DNA follows: TGTGCCAGCAGCAAGGGGACTAGCGGAAGCTCCTACGAGCAGTACGTC. Residues: CASSKGTSGSSYEQYV.

V is TRBV6-5 and J is TRBJ1-5; D is uncertain. The CDR3 has 15 residues. The V gene lost 6 bases and the J gene lost 4 bases, with 16 bases spanning the gap. Per the germline V gene, CDR1 is MNHEY and CDR2 is SVGAGI. DNA for the CDR3: TGTGCCAGCAGCCTTATGGCCCAGGCTAATCAGCCCCAGCATTTT. Its protein is CASSLMAQANQPQHF.

The sample holds a few counts of this clonotype. The CDR3 sequence: CASSIGVSVNTEAFF. Here the CDR3 DNA reads TGTGCCAGTAGTATAGGGGTCAGTGTGAACACTGAAGCTTTCTTT. The rearrangement uses TRBV19 and TRBJ1-1; D gene unclear. Looked up from germline, CDR1 is LNHDA and CDR2 is SQIVND (reference sequence). The CDR3 is made up of 15 amino acids. V was shortened by 1 base and J by 0 bases, with 9 bases between the two germline ends.

Only a few counts were recorded for this clonotype. The gene calls are TRBV5-1 and TRBJ1-2; perhaps TRBD1 as D (6 bases). The CDR3 has 18 amino acids. Trimming took 4 bases from V and 4 from J, leaving 26 bases between them. Per the germline V gene, CDR1 is SGHRS and CDR2 is YFSETQ. Here the CDR3 reads CASSRLVPSTGQAYGYTF. The DNA for the CDR3 is TGCGCCAGCAGCCGATTGGTTCCCTCCACAGGGCAGGCCTATGGCTACACCTTC.

This chain uses TRBV5-5 with TRBJ1-4, with D tentatively TRBD1 (5 bases). Germline V gene lookup returns CDR1 SGHKS and CDR2 YYEKEE (reference sequence). The CDR3 runs to 14 residues. The V end lost 2 bases, the J end lost 7 bases, and 12 bases lay between the germline ends. DNA of the CDR3: TGTGCCAGCAGCTTTCTCCCCACAGGTGAAAAACTGTTTTTT. Its translation is CASSFLPTGEKLFF.

The V and J genes are TRBV27 and TRBJ2-6; the D is unclear. CDR1 is MNHEY, CDR2 SMNVEV, per germline (reference sequence). The ends were cut back, 6 bases at V and 0 bases at J, with 12 bases in the middle. There are 16 residues in the CDR3. CDR3: CASSPVPGSGANVLTF. CDR3 DNA: TGTGCCAGCAGCCCAGTTCCCGGCTCTGGGGCCAACGTCCTGACTTTC.

The chain carries TRBV5-1 and TRBJ2-5; 10 bases fit TRBD1. Trimming cost V 4 bases and J 3 bases; bases outside gene matches: 3. This CDR3 is 14 amino acids long. Germline loops: CDR1 SGHRS, CDR2 YFSETQ. The CDR3 protein is CASSGQGGKETQYF. In DNA form, the CDR3 reads TGCGCCAGCAGCGGACAGGGGGGAAAAGAGACCCAGTACTTC.

This clonotype was seen more than once but under ten times. The chain links TRBV4-1 to TRBJ1-2; a possible D gene is TRBD1 (5 bases). Per the germline V gene, CDR1 is MGHRA and CDR2 is YSYEKL. CDR3 size: 14 residues. Between the trimmed V and J ends, which lost 3 bases and 2 bases, there was a span of 10 bases. The DNA for the CDR3 is TGCGCCAGCAGCCACCAGACAGCAAACTATGGCTACACCTTC. The encoded protein is CASSHQTANYGYTF.

This sequence joins TRBV20-1 and TRBJ1-6; D is ambiguous. V lost 7 bases and J 8 bases, leaving 15 bases between the germline ends. Germline-derived CDR1 and CDR2 are DFQATT and SNEGSKA (reference sequence). This CDR3 comprises 13 residues. CDR3 DNA sequence: TGCAGTGTCCAGCACGGGGAGGATTCACCCCTCCACTTT. As protein: CSVQHGEDSPLHF.

The chain carries TRBV28 and TRBJ2-7; 8 nucleotides agree with TRBD1. Per the germline V gene, CDR1 is MDHEN and CDR2 is SYDVKM. Trimming at V came to 4 bases and at J to 7 bases, leaving 9 bases not matched to a gene. The CDR3 is 14 amino acids. The CDR3 loop reads CASSSGQGQAEQYV. Here the CDR3 DNA reads TGTGCCAGCAGTTCAGGACAGGGCCAAGCGGAGCAGTACGTC.

The chain uses TRBV5-5 and TRBJ1-3; D call uncertain. CDR1 is SGHKS and CDR2 is YYEKEE in the germline V gene (reference sequence). V lost 3 bases to trimming and J lost 2 bases, with 12 bases between them. The CDR3 is 15 residues long. The DNA of the CDR3 is TGTGCCAGCAGCTCCCGGGTCTTCGCTGGAAACACCATATATTTT. Its protein is CASSSRVFAGNTIYF.

This clonotype was seen many times. The V and J genes are TRBV12-3 or TRBV12-4 and TRBJ1-5; no clear D. V was trimmed by 6 bases and J by 8 bases, leaving 17 bases between them. CDR3 length: 14 residues. The CDR3 DNA reads TGTGCCAGCAGATCCCTCGGAAGCGTTGAGCCCCAGCATTTT. As protein: CASRSLGSVEPQHF.

This chain connects TRBV12-2 to TRBJ1-2; the table assigns TRBD1, which was not confirmed against the DNA. TRBV12-2 corresponds to a pseudogene. The length of the CDR3 is 18 residues. CDR3 sequence reads: CASRLSLEGIGDNYGYTF. The CDR3 DNA is TGTGCAAGTCGCTTAAGTCTTGAGGGGATCGGGGACAACTATGGCTACACCTTC.

V is TRBV2 and J is TRBJ2-1; no firm D call. This CDR3 has 14 amino acids. Between the trimmed V and J ends, which lost 10 bases and 9 bases, there was a span of 22 bases. Germline V CDR1 and CDR2: SNHLY, FYNNEI. The CDR3, as DNA: TGTGCCACCCCCCCTGAGCGTGGGGTCTTTGAGCAGTTCTTC. Its protein product is CATPPERGVFEQFF. The full variable domain, with the rest looked up from reference TRBV2 and TRBJ2-1, is EPEVTQTPSHQVTQMGQEVILRCVPISNHLYFYWYRQILGQKVEFLVSFYNNEISEKSEIFDDQFSVERPDGSNFTLKIRSTKLEDSAMYFCATPPERGVFEQFFGPGTRLTVL.

This clonotype was seen a handful of times. V usage is TRBV27 and J usage is TRBJ2-7; the D is unclear. CDR1 and CDR2 from the germline V gene are MNHEY and SMNVEV (reference sequence). CDR3 length equals 13 residues. Trimming pared 3 bases from V and 4 bases from J, leaving 10 bases between. CDR3 nucleotide sequence: TGTGCCAGCAGTTTGTCTCCGAATTACGAGCAGTACGTC. It encodes CASSLSPNYEQYV.

This clonotype was observed a few times. The chain has TRBV7-2 and TRBJ2-7, with D perhaps matching TRBD2 (5 bases). Germline-derived CDR1 and CDR2 are SGHTA and FQGNSA. The V end lost 3 bases, the J end lost 1 base, and 7 bases lay between the germline ends. The CDR3 has 13 residues. The DNA of the CDR3 is TGTGCCAGCAGCTTCGGGGTGTCCTACGAGCAGTACTTC. It specifies CASSFGVSYEQYF.

This clonotype showed up just a few times. The chain combines TRBV7-2 with TRBJ1-1; D is ambiguous. The CDR3 is 11 amino acids. CDR1 is SGHTA and CDR2 is FQGNSA in the germline V gene. V gave up 7 bases and J gave up 11 bases, with 14 bases separating them. The CDR3 DNA reads TGTGCCAGCACCCCTTTGGTGTGGGCTTTCTTT. Translating it yields CASTPLVWAFF. The complete variable domain, with remaining parts taken from reference TRBV7-2 and TRBJ1-1, reads GAGVSQSPSNKVTEKGKDVELRCDPISGHTALYWYRQSLGQGLEFLIYFQGNSAPDKSGLPSDRFSAERTGGSVSTLTIQRTQQEDSAVYLCASTPLVWAFFGQGTRLTVV.

The sample holds a few counts of this clonotype. V gene TRBV7-2 combines with J gene TRBJ1-5; D might be TRBD1 (6 bases). Per germline, CDR1 SGHTA and CDR2 FQGNSA. The CDR3 is made up of 16 amino acids. The ends were cut back, 5 bases at V and 7 bases at J, with 21 bases in the middle. The CDR3 bases are TGTGCCAGCAGCCTTTCCAGGACAGACGTATCACAGCCCCAGCATTTT. Protein sequence: CASSLSRTDVSQPQHF.

CDR3 nucleotides: TGTGCCAGCACCAAACATGGAACAGGCGTCGACACTGAAGCTTTCTTT. Encoded protein: CASTKHGTGVDTEAFF. The rearrangement links TRBV2 to TRBJ1-1; possible D gene TRBD1, 5 bases. Germline V gene data show CDR1 as SNHLY and CDR2 as FYNNEI. The CDR3 length is 16 residues. V lost 7 bases, J lost 3 bases, and 21 bases lay in between.

This clonotype has more than one count but fewer than ten. J is TRBJ1-6 and V is TRBV7-9; a weak D match, TRBD1 (6 bases). V was shortened by 4 bases and J by 6 bases, with 13 bases between the two germline ends. The length of the CDR3 is 15 residues. Germline CDR1 is SEHNR and CDR2 is FQNEAQ (reference sequence). CDR3 sequence reads: CASSWGREPNSPLHF. The CDR3 DNA reads TGTGCCAGCAGCTGGGGGCGCGAACCTAATTCACCCCTCCACTTT. Based on the CDR3 plus reference TRBV7-9 and TRBJ1-6, the full variable domain is DTGVSQNPRHKITKRGQNVTFRCDPISEHNRLYWYRQTLGQGPEFLTYFQNEAQLEKSRLLSDRFSAERPKGSFSTLEIQRTEQGDSAMYLCASSWGREPNSPLHFGNGTRLTVT.

CDR3 sequence: CASRPRVGQETQYF. Written as DNA, the CDR3 is TGCGCCAGCAGGCCTAGGGTGGGTCAAGAGACCCAGTACTTC. The V and J genes are TRBV5-1 and TRBJ2-5; no firm D call. From germline, CDR1 is SGHRS and CDR2 YFSETQ. V was cut by 5 bases and J by 2 bases, with 13 bases left in between. This CDR3 is built from 14 residues.

In its sample, this clonotype was seen a few times. The junction departs from the called germline gene at one end, perhaps through a read error. The chain links TRBV14 to TRBJ2-5; TRBD1 is a possible D gene (6 bases). Germline assignment: CDR1 SGHDN and CDR2 FVKESK. This CDR3 comprises 14 residues. The CDR3 here is CASNQAGALVPQYF. The CDR3 DNA follows: TGTGCCAGCAACCAAGCAGGGGCCCTCGTGCCCCAGTACTTC.

This clonotype was counted only a few times. V gene TRBV5-1 combines with J gene TRBJ2-1; 10 bases line up with TRBD2. Per the germline V gene, CDR1 is SGHRS and CDR2 is YFSETQ. CDR3 size: 14 residues. V shed 5 bases and J 9 bases; nucleotides not matched to a gene: 8. In DNA form, the CDR3 reads TGCGCCAGCAGGATTCTAGCGGGGGCGAGTGAGCAGTTCTTC. Protein product: CASRILAGASEQFF. The entire variable domain, with the rest obtained from reference TRBV5-1 and TRBJ2-1, is as follows: KAGVTQTPRYLIKTRGQQVTLSCSPISGHRSVSWYQQTPGQGLQFLFEYFSETQRNKGNFPGRFSGRQFSNSRSEMNVSTLELGDSALYLCASRILAGASEQFFGPGTRLTVL.